These 2 T cell receptor beta chains share one sample of origin, sequenced in a study of tumor-infiltrating lymphocytes in primary liver carcinoma. The input was 450 to 500 ng total RNA; TCR beta cDNA was made from it with a constant-region primer. Three nested multiplex PCR rounds, a slightly modified ARM-PCR method, built the TCR beta libraries. The first two PCR rounds used TRBV1-TRBV30 forward primers with a C-beta reverse primer, roughly 10 cycles each. TCRdb analysed the multiplex PCR reads with MiXCR anew, one entry per CDR3 protein. This sample carries about 320,000 distinct CDR3 sequences, 65% of them seen once, and the ten largest clones take roughly 8.9%. Blood RNA was derived from unsorted whole blood, and germline DNA was extracted too. The sample comprised peripheral blood. The receptors here all came from a man in his forties or fifties with primary liver carcinoma and hepatitis B virus infection.

The chain joins TRBV29-1 to TRBJ2-5, with 7 bases fitting TRBD1. The germline V gene has CDR1 SQVTM and CDR2 ANQGSEA. J lost 1 base, V lost 5 bases, and 1 base had no gene match. CDR3 size: 12 residues. In DNA, the CDR3 is TGCAGCGTTAGGGACAGCCAAGAGACCCAGTACTTC. It yields the protein CSVRDSQETQYF.

A word on this clonotype: The junction and the germline gene differ at one end; a read error may be behind it. The J gene is TRBJ2-7, the V gene TRBV28; the D gene is possibly TRBD2 (6 bases). Germline V gene lookup returns CDR1 MDHEN and CDR2 SYDVKM. This CDR3 is 14 amino acids long. The CDR3 sequence is CASSSGLDSYERYF. The CDR3 DNA reads as TGTGCCAGCAGTTCGGGACTCGACTCCTACGAGCGGTACTTC. Filled out from reference TRBV28 and TRBJ2-7, the complete variable domain reads DVKVTQSSRYLVKRTGEKVFLECVQDMDHENMFWYRQDPGLGLRLIYFSYDVKMKEKGDIPEGYSVSREKKERFSLILESASTNQTSMYLCASSSGLDSYERYFGPGTRLTVT.